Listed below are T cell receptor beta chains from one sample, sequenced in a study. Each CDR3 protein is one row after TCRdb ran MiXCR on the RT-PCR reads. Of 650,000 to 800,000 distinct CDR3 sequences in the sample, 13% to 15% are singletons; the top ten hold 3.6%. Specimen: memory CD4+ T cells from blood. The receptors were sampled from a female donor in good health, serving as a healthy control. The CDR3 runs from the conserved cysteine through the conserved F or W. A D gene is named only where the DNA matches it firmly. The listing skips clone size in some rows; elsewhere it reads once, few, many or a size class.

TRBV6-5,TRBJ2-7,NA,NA,TGTGCCAGCGGCTACCCCAAGCAGTACTTC,CASGYPKQYF
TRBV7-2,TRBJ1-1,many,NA,TGTGCCAGCAGCTTACAGCCCTCGAACACTGAAGCTTTCTTT,CASSLQPSNTEAFF
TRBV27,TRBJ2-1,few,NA,TGTGCCAGCAGACCGGGACTCTCCTACAATGAGCAGTTCTTC,CASRPGLSYNEQFF
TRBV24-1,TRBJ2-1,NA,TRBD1,TGTGCCACCAGTGCTCACCGGGACAGGGGGCAAGGTGAGCAGTTCTTC,CATSAHRDRGQGEQFF
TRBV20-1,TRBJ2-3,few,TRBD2,TGCAGTGCTAGGGATAGCGGGGGCCCGATTACGCAGTATTTT,CSARDSGGPITQYF
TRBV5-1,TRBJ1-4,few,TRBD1,TGCGCCAGCAGCTGGGGACAGTCGAATGAACTGTTTTTT,CASSWGQSNELFF
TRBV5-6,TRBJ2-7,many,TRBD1,TGTGCCAGCAGCCGGCCGGGACAGGCATACGAGCAGTACTTC,CASSRPGQAYEQYF
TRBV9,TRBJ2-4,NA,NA,TGTGCCAGCAGCTCACAGGGGGGGGGAGCCAAAAACATTCAGTACTTC,CASSSQGGGAKNIQYF
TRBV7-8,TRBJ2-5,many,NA,TGTGCCAGCAGCTCCGACCCGGAGACCCAGTACTTC,CASSSDPETQYF
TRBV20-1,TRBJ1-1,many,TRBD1,TGCAGTGCTAGAGATGCACAGGGGTTAGGGAACACTGAAGCTTTCTTT,CSARDAQGLGNTEAFF
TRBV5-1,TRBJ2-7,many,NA,TGCGCCAGCAGCGGGTCCGGGACTTTCGTCACCTACGAGCAGTACTTC,CASSGSGTFVTYEQYF
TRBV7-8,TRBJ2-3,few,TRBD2,TGTGCCAGCAGCTTAAATGTAGCGGGAGATGGAACAGATACGCAGTATTTT,CASSLNVAGDGTDTQYF
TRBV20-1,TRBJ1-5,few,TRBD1,TGCAGTGCTAGAGGGACAGGGGGCCAGAGCAATCAGCCCCAGCATTTT,CSARGTGGQSNQPQHF
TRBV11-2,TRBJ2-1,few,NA,TGTGCCAGCAGCTCGATTCGCGGGACTTACAATGAGCAGTTCTTC,CASSSIRGTYNEQFF
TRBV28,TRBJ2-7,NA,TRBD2,TGTGCCAGCAGTTTCCCCATAGCGGGACCCTCTTCCGACGAGCAGTACTTC,CASSFPIAGPSSDEQYF
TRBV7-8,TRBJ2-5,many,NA,TGTGCCAGCAGCCTAGAGGGGGTAGGCGGGCAAGAGACCCAGTACTTC,CASSLEGVGGQETQYF
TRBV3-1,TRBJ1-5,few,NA,TGTGCCAGCAGCCAACGGGGGACGGGTCAGCCCCAGCATTTT,CASSQRGTGQPQHF